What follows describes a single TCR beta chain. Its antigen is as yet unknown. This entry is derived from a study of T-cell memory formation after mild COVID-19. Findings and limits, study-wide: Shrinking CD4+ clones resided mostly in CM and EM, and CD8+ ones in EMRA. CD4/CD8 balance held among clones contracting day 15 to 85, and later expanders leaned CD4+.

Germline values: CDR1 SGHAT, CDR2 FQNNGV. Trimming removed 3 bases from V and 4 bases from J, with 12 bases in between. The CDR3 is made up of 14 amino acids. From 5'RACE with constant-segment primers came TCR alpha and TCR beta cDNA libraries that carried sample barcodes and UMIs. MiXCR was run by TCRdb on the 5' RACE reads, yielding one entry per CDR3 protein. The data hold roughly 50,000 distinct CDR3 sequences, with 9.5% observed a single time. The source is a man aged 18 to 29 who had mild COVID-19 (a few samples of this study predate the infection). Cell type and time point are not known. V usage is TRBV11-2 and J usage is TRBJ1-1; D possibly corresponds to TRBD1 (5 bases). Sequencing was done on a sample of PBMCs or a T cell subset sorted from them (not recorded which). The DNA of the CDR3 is TGTGCCAGCAGCTTCAACAGGATGGGCACTGAAGCTTTCTTT. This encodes CASSFNRMGTEAFF.